The 5 T cell receptor beta chains below all came from one sample that was sequenced in a study of blood T cell repertoires in COVID-19 (dated by TCRdb to between 2020 and 2021). The protocol used for the library was the immunoSEQ multiplex PCR assay. In TCRdb, the immuneACCESS table is reduced to in-frame sequences with V and J assigned. These tables do not hold every clone; where another copy was compared, an unresolved V gene accounts for under half, and the others remain unexplained. The sample contains around 70,000 clones, 90% of them found a single time. The ten biggest clones cover approximately 1.5% of the sample. Sequenced input: peripheral blood. These receptors were taken from a man in his fifties with acute or convalescent COVID-19.

The V and J genes are TRBV28 and TRBJ1-5; the D gene is possibly TRBD1 (6 bases). Germline CDR1 and CDR2: MDHEN and SYDVKM. The CDR3 covers 19 residues. The V and J ends lost 1 base and 4 bases respectively, with 23 bases between them. CDR3 DNA sequence: TGTGCCAGCAGTTTATATGCGGTGGGGAGGGTAGGGGGGAATCAGCCCCAGCATTTT. Translating it yields CASSLYAVGRVGGNQPQHF.

This chain uses TRBV19 with TRBJ2-1; 12 nucleotides align to TRBD2. V trimming: 2 bases; J trimming: 5 bases; junction bases outside the gene matches: 4. The germline CDR1 and CDR2 sequences are LNHDA and SQIVND (reference sequence). The CDR3 is 16 residues long. The CDR3 loop reads CASSILTSGRDNEQFF. The CDR3, as DNA: TGTGCCAGTAGTATATTGACTAGCGGGAGAGACAATGAGCAGTTCTTC.

This sequence joins TRBV7-3 and TRBJ2-1, with TRBD1 as a possible D gene (5 bases). The CDR3 is 16 amino acids. From germline, CDR1 is SGHTA and CDR2 FQGTGA. Deletions cut 5 bases from V and 0 bases from J, with 14 bases between. The CDR3 is CASSPTASSSYNEQFF. The CDR3 region has the DNA TGTGCCAGCAGCCCGACAGCTAGTAGCTCCTACAATGAGCAGTTCTTC.

This chain uses TRBV7-5 with TRBJ2-4; TRBD2, the table's D call, lacks a check against the DNA. TRBV7-5 is classified as a pseudogene. The CDR3 is 21 amino acids. The CDR3 reads CARSLARGQGLLAGSRHIQYF. DNA for the CDR3: TGTGCCAGAAGCTTAGCTCGGGGACAGGGTCTACTAGCGGGAAGCCGGCACATTCAGTACTTC.

This sequence joins TRBV20-1 and TRBJ2-5; TRBD2 matches 7 bases. The germline gives CDR1 DFQATT, CDR2 SNEGSKA (reference sequence). This CDR3 has 14 residues. V lost 4 bases and J lost 9; bases outside the gene matches: 14. CDR3 DNA sequence: TGCAGTGCTACTGAACTGGGGGGGGTTTCGGCCCAGTACTTC. This encodes CSATELGGVSAQYF.